This TCR beta chain was sequenced in a study of blood T cell repertoires in COVID-19. Study-wide background: Acute and convalescent COVID-19 samples came from the United States, Italy and Spain. T cells, B-cell-depleted T cells, or PBMCs supplied cDNA or gDNA.

This clone was counted a single time. J gave up 4 bases and V 7 bases, and 6 bases lay outside the gene matches. The length of the CDR3 is 14 residues. CDR1 and CDR2 (germline): SGHAT, FQNNGV. Original handling: Amplification of reference gene primers was used by the study to estimate nucleated cell counts. Data came from immunoSEQ multiplex PCR; TCRdb stores just in-frame clones and leaves some out. V and J calls and clone size are those listed in that table; D and trimming were worked out from the DNA. Here the sample spans some 150,000 clones, about nine tenths being singletons. The receptor's source is a human donor in a cohort sampled during active COVID-19. Sequencing used peripheral blood. The chain recombines TRBV11-2 with TRBJ2-1; 8 bases map to TRBD2. In DNA, the CDR3 is TGTGCCAGCACCGGTAGCGGGGATTACAATGAGCAGTTCTTC. It encodes CASTGSGDYNEQFF.